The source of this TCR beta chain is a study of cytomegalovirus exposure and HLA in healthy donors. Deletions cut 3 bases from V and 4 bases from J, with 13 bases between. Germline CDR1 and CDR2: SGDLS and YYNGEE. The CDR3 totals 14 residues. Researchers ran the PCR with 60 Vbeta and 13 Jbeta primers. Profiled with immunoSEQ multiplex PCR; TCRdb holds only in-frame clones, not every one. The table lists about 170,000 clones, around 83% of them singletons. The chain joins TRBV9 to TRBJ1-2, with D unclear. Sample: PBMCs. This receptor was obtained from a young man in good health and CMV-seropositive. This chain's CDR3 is CASSARVARYGYTF. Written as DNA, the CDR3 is TGTGCCAGCAGCGCGAGGGTTGCCCGCTATGGCTACACCTTC.